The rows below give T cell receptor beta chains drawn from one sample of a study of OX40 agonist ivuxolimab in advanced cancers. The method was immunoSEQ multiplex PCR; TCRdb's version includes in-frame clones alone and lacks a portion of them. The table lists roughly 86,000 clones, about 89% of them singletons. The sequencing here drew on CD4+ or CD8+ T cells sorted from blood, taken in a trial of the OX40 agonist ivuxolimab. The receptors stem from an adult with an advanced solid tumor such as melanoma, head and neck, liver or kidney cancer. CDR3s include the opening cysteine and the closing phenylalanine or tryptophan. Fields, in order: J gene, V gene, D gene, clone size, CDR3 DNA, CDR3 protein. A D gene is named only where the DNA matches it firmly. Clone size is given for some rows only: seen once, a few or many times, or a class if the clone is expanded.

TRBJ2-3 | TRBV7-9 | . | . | TGTGCCAGCAGCATACAGGCTTCTAGCACAGATACGCAGTATTTT | CASSIQASSTDTQYF
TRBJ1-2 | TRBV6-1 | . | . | TGTGCCAGTAGCTCCGGGTTTGGCTACACCTTC | CASSSGFGYTF
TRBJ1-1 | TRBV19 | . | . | TGTGCCAGTAGTATTCAGGGCATAGGAACTGAAGCTTTCTTT | CASSIQGIGTEAFF
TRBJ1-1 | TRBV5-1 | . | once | TGCGCCAGCAGCTTGTCAGGGGAGGCCACTGAAGCTTTCTTT | CASSLSGEATEAFF
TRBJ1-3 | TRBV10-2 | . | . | TGCGCCAGCAGTGAGGGCTGGCCTCGGGCTGGAAACACCATATATTTT | CASSEGWPRAGNTIYF
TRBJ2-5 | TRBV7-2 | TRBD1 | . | TGTGCCAGCAGCAGGGGACAGCTTATGGAGACCCAGTACTTC | CASSRGQLMETQYF
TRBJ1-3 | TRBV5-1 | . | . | TGCGCCAGCAGCACGGGTTTCTCTGGAAACACCATATATTTT | CASSTGFSGNTIYF
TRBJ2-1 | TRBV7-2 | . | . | TGTGCCAGCAGCTTATCCCTCCAGGGACAATCCCAGTTCTTC | CASSLSLQGQSQFF
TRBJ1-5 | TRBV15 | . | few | TGTGCCACCAGTGGAGGGTATGGCAATCAGCCCCAGCATTTT | CATSGGYGNQPQHF
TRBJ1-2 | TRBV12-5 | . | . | TGTGCTAGTGGTTTGGAAGGACAGCGTGACTATGGCTACACCTTC | CASGLEGQRDYGYTF
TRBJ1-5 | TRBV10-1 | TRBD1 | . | TGCGCCAGCAGTGAGCCGGACCCCAACAGGGGATGCGATCAGCCCCAGCATTTT | CASSEPDPNRGCDQPQHF
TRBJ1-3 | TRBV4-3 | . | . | TGCGCCAGCAGCCCGGACGCCATGCCCTCTGGAAACACCATATATTTT | CASSPDAMPSGNTIYF
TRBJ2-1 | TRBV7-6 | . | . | TGTGCCAGCAGCTTAAGGCAGTCCTACAATGAGCAGTTCTTC | CASSLRQSYNEQFF
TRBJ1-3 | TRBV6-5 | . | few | TGTGCCAGCACCCATGGGGGGACTACTGGAAACACCATATATTTT | CASTHGGTTGNTIYF
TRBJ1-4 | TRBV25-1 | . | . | TGTGCCAGCAGGACCGATGGCGAAAAACTGTTTTTT | CASRTDGEKLFF
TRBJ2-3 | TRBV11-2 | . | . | TGTGCCAGCAGCTTAGATTCCCGCGGCTTGGGCACAGATACGCAGTATTTT | CASSLDSRGLGTDTQYF
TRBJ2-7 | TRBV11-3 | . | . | TGTGCCAGCAGCTTAGTTGGAGGAAACTCCTACGAGCAGTACTTC | CASSLVGGNSYEQYF
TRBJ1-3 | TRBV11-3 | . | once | TGTGCCAGCAGCCATCGGGGACGGAGCTCTGGAAACACCATATATTTT | CASSHRGRSSGNTIYF
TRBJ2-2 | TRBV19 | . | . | TGTGCCAGTAGTATCGAACAGAACACCGGGGAGCTGTTTTTT | CASSIEQNTGELFF
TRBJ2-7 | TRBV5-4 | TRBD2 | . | TGTGCCAGCAGCATACGGACTAGCGGGAGTTCCGAGCAGTACTTC | CASSIRTSGSSEQYF
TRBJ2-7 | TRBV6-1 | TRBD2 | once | TGTGCCAGCAGTGAAGCTCCCCCCGGGGGGGTGGGTAGCGGGAGGAAGTACGAGCAGTACTTC | CASSEAPPGGVGSGRKYEQYF
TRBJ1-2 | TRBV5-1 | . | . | TGCGCCAGCAGCTTGAATACCGTCGGGGGCTACACCTTC | CASSLNTVGGYTF
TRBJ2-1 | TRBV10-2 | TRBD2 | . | TGCGCCAGCAGTGAGTCGAATGGGCGGGGGGACAATGAGCAGTTCTTC | CASSESNGRGDNEQFF
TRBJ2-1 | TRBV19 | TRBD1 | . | TGTGCCAGTAGTATTGCAGGACAGGGGGTTGGTGAGCAGTTCTTC | CASSIAGQGVGEQFF
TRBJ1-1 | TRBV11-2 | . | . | TGTGCCAGCAGCTTTTCCGGGACACTCAACACTGAAGCTTTCTTT | CASSFSGTLNTEAFF
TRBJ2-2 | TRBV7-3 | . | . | TGTGCCAGCAGCCCCCACAAGAACACCGGGGAGCTGTTTTTT | CASSPHKNTGELFF
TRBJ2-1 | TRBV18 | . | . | TGTGCCAGCTCACTGCCCGGCGGCGTCGGTGAGCAGTTCTTC | CASSLPGGVGEQFF
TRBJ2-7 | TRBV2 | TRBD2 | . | TGTGCCAGCACAATTTGGACCCCGGGACTAGCGGGAGGGTGGGAGCAGTACTTC | CASTIWTPGLAGGWEQYF
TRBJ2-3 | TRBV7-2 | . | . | TGTGCCAGCAGCTTAGTTGGGATCTCCAACGCAGATACGCAGTATTTT | CASSLVGISNADTQYF
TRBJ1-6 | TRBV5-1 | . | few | TGCGCCAGCAGCTTCATCCCGCGGACAGCCAGGATGGGTAATTCACCCCTCCACTTT | CASSFIPRTARMGNSPLHF
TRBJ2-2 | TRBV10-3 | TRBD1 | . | TGTGCCTCCGGGACAGGGGAACGCGGGGAGCTGTTTTTT | CASGTGERGELFF
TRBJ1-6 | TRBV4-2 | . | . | TGTGCCAGCAGCCAAGGGATAGGGCGGAATTCACCCCTCCACTTT | CASSQGIGRNSPLHF
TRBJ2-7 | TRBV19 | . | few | TGTGCCAGTAGTATGGACAGCTCCTTGTACGAGCAGTACTTC | CASSMDSSLYEQYF
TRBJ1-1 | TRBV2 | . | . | TGTGCCAGCAGTGTGGGGGGCACTGAAGCTTTCTTT | CASSVGGTEAFF
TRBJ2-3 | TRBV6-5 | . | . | TGTGCCAGCAGGGGGTACGATACGCAGTATTTT | CASRGYDTQYF
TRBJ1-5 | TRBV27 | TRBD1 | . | TGTGCCAGTCGGGCGGACAGGAATCAGCCCCAGCATTTT | CASRADRNQPQHF
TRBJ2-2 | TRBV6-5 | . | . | TGTGCCAGCAGTTACCCCGGGGCAGGGGAGCTGTTTTTT | CASSYPGAGELFF
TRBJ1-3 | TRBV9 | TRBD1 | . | TGTGCCAGCAGCGGACAGGGAGGAAACACCATATATTTT | CASSGQGGNTIYF
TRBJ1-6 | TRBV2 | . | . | TGTGCCAGCAGGCAGGGGATCGGTTCACCCCTCCACTTT | CASRQGIGSPLHF
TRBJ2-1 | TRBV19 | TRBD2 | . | TGTGCCAGTACCCGGCCCGCTAGCGGGAGTTTGGATGAGCAGTTCTTC | CASTRPASGSLDEQFF
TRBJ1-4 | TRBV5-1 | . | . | TGCGCCAGCAGCAAGACAGACCCTAATGAAAAACTGTTTTTT | CASSKTDPNEKLFF
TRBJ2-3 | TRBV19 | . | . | TGTGCCAGTAGTATAACCCTCTTAGGGGGAACAGATACGCAGTATTTT | CASSITLLGGTDTQYF
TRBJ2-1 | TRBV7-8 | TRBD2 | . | TGTGCCAGCAGCTTTCCGACTAGCGGGGGGCTCAATGAGCAGTTCTTC | CASSFPTSGGLNEQFF
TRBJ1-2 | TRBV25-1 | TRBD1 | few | TGTGCCAGCAGCCCGACAGGGAATGACTATGGCTACACCTTC | CASSPTGNDYGYTF
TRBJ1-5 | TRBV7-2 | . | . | TGTGCCAGCAGCTTAGACCTAAATCAGCCCCAGCATTTT | CASSLDLNQPQHF
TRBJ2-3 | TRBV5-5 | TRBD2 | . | TGTGCCAGCAGATTGAATGTCCAGCGGGGGACAGATACGCAGTATTTT | CASRLNVQRGTDTQYF
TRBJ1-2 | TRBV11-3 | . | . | TGTGCCAGCAGCTTAGGGGGGGACTCGCACTATGGCTACACCTTC | CASSLGGDSHYGYTF
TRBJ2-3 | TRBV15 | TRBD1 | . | TGTGCCACCAGCAGGAGCCCCTCGGGACAGGGGACAAGCACAGATACGCAGTATTTT | CATSRSPSGQGTSTDTQYF
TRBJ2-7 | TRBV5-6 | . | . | TGTGCCAGCAGCTTGTTAAGCCGCGGACGCTTGGTCTACGAGCAGTACTTC | CASSLLSRGRLVYEQYF
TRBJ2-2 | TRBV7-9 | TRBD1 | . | TGTGCCAGCAGCTTAGTCCCAGGGGGCGCGAACACCGGGGAGCTGTTTTTT | CASSLVPGGANTGELFF
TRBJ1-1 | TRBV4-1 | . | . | TGCGCCAGCAGCCAAGAGCGGGGGCCTGAAGCTTTCTTT | CASSQERGPEAFF
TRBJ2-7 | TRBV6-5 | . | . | TGTGCCAGCATCGAAACCCTGACGGGTTTCGAGCAGTACTTC | CASIETLTGFEQYF
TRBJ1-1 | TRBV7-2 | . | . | TGTGCCAGCAGCTCATTTGTGTACACTGAAGCTTTCTTT | CASSSFVYTEAFF
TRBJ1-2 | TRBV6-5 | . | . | TGTGCCAGCAGTTACTCGATCGGGACACGAAACTATGGCTACACCTTC | CASSYSIGTRNYGYTF
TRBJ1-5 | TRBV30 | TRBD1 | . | TGTGCCTGGAGTGTCAGGGGGAATCAGCCCCAGCATTTT | CAWSVRGNQPQHF
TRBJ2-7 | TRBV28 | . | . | TGTGCCAGCAGTTTCAGGCCCTACGAGCAGTACTTC | CASSFRPYEQYF
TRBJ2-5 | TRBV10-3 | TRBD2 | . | TGTGCCATCAGTCCTAGCGGGGTCCGAGAGACCCAGTACTTC | CAISPSGVRETQYF
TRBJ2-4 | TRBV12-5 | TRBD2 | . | TGTGCTAGTGGTTTGGGAGGTGAGCGGGAAATTGTGCACTTC | CASGLGGEREIVHF
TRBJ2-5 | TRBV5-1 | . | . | TGCGCCAGCAGCGTCCGCCCTAGGGAGGTGGAGACCCAGTACTTC | CASSVRPREVETQYF
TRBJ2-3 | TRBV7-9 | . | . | TGTGCCAGCAGCTTTTCAATAGCGCAGTATTTT | CASSFSIAQYF